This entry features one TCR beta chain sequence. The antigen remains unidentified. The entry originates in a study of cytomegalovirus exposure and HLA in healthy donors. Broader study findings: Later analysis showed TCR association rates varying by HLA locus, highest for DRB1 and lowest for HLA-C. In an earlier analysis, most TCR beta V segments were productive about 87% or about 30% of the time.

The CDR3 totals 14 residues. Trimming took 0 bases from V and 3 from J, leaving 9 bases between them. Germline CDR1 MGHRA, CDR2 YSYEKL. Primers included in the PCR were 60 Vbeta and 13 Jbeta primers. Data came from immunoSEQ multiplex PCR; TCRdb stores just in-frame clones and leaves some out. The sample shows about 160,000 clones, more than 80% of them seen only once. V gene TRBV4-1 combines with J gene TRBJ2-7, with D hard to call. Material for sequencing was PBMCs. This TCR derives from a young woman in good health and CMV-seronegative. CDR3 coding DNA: TGCGCCAGCAGCCAAGACTCAACTAACTACGAGCAGTACTTC. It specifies CASSQDSTNYEQYF.